The T cell receptor beta chain under discussion was sequenced for a study of blood T cell repertoires in COVID-19. Study information: Samples came from the United States, Italy and Spain, spanning acute and convalescent COVID-19. In each case, the material was cDNA or gDNA derived from T cells, B-cell-depleted T cells, or PBMCs.

Germline loops: CDR1 SGHRS, CDR2 YFSETQ. V lost 1 base and J lost 9, with 11 bases in between. This CDR3 has 13 residues. As processed by the authors: Nucleated cell number was recorded as an estimate derived from reference gene primer amplification. Libraries were prepared by immunoSEQ multiplex PCR; TCRdb keeps only in-frame clonotypes and omits some of them. That table supplies the V and J calls and clone size; D and trimming were determined from the DNA. This sample yields roughly 250,000 clones, of which 88% are seen a single time; less than 5% belongs to the top ten. This sequence originates from a man in his fifties or sixties who had recovered from COVID-19. Sequences were obtained from peripheral blood. This rearrangement joins TRBV5-1 to TRBJ2-1; D may be TRBD1 (5 bases). This chain's CDR3 is CASSLRQGSEQFF. CDR3 bases: TGCGCCAGCAGCTTGAGGCAGGGTAGTGAGCAGTTCTTC.